These T cell receptor beta chains were read from a single sample in a study of blood T cell repertoires in COVID-19. Profiling relied on immunoSEQ multiplex PCR, and the TCRdb table lists in-frame clones only, not all of them. The repertoire holds about 130,000 clones, with approximately 86% as singletons. Sequences were obtained from PBMCs or T cells enriched from blood (not recorded which). These receptors were obtained from a woman aged 50 to 65 who had recovered from COVID-19. Each CDR3 is given without its conserved first and last residue.

TRBV7-2	TRBJ2-7	ASSLRGGGQSSYEQY
TRBV3-1/TRBV3-2	TRBJ2-7	ASSQELLRGYEQY
TRBV11-2	TRBJ2-1	ASSLLGGYNEQF
TRBV9	TRBJ2-1	ASSTGQGRHNEQF
TRBV16	TRBJ2-1	ASTPLGDNEQF
TRBV9	TRBJ2-1	ASSVDGRNEQF
TRBV10-3	TRBJ2-2	AIRKQGDTGELF
TRBV29-1	TRBJ2-1	SVEGITGEYYNEQF
TRBV19	TRBJ1-4	ASSILNPRVSNEKLF
TRBV6-5	TRBJ1-5	ASRPTGSHQPQH
TRBV27	TRBJ2-5	ASSLLAEETQY
TRBV9	TRBJ1-6	ASSPRGSYNSPLH
TRBV3-1/TRBV3-2	TRBJ1-1	ASSRGGRGNTEAF
TRBV19	TRBJ1-3	ASSAHRGISGNTIY
TRBV19	TRBJ1-4	ASRDRPATNEKLF
TRBV19	TRBJ1-2	ASTPRDRSNYGYT
TRBV5-6	TRBJ1-1	ASSSWDRVFAEAF
TRBV7-8	TRBJ2-5	ASSRQVQETQY
TRBV2	TRBJ2-5	ASKRAGGAGETQY
TRBV29-1	TRBJ2-2	SVDTNTGELF
TRBV5-1	TRBJ1-6	ASSGGVDNSPLH
TRBV10-3	TRBJ2-7	AIKAGQGLYEQY
TRBV15	TRBJ2-5	ATSRERRGTQY
TRBV19	TRBJ2-1	ASSIGASGSYNEQF
TRBV3-1/TRBV3-2	TRBJ2-7	ASSQFGIYEQY
TRBV11-2	TRBJ2-7	ASSRSYEQY
TRBV10-3	TRBJ1-2	AITRDTVGSGYT
TRBV29-1	TRBJ1-1	SVDGYTEAF
TRBV9	TRBJ2-7	ASSPRTSTYEQY
TRBV5-1	TRBJ2-5	ASASLRTGGAQETQY
TRBV19	TRBJ1-1	ATVRGRGNTEAF
TRBV4-1	TRBJ1-3	ASSQVAGVGNTIY
TRBV5-8	TRBJ1-1	ASSADRGRGGTEAF
TRBV5-1	TRBJ1-1	ASSLIPDREEAF
TRBV9	TRBJ1-6	ASSGPGTGSRSPLH
TRBV5-6	TRBJ1-4	ASSLRSPGNEKLF
TRBV7-2	TRBJ2-3	ASSLGWSSGGLDTQY
TRBV2	TRBJ1-5	ASILDRLSGQPQH
TRBV6-1	TRBJ1-5	ASSERVGGPSNQPQH
TRBV29-1	TRBJ2-7	SVDDYQEQY
TRBV10-2	TRBJ1-4	ASSESGGVGEKLF
TRBV4-2	TRBJ2-1	ASSQQSQRGAYNEQF